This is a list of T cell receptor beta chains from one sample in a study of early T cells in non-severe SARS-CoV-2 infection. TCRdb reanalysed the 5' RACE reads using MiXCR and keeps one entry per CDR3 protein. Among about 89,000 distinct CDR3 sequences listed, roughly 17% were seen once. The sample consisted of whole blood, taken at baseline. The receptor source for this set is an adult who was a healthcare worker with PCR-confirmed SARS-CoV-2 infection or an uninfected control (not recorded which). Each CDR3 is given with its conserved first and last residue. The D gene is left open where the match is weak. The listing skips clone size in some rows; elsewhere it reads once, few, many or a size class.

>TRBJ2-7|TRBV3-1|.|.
TGTGCCAGCAGCCAGCTCCCCTACGAGCAGTACTTC
CASSQLPYEQYF
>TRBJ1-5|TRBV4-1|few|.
TGCGCCAGCAGCCAAGGGGCACTCGGTCAGCCCCAGCATTTT
CASSQGALGQPQHF
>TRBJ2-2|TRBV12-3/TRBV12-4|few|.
TGTGCCAGCATCACTGAGTTGACCGGGGAGCTGTTTTTT
CASITELTGELFF
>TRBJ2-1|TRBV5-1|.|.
TGCGCCAGCAGTTGGGACATTTACAATGAGCAGTTCTTC
CASSWDIYNEQFF
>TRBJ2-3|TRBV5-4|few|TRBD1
TGTGCCAGCAGTTGGGACAGGGGGCCCGCAGATACGCAGTATTTT
CASSWDRGPADTQYF
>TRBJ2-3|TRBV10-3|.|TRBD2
TGTGCCATCAGTGAGTCGAGTCTAGCGGGAACGGATACGCAGTATTTT
CAISESSLAGTDTQYF
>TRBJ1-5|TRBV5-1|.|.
TGCGCCAGCAGACAGGGAAGCAATCAGCCCCAGCATTTT
CASRQGSNQPQHF
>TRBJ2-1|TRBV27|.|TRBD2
TGTGCCAGCATGGCTAGCGGGAGTCATGAGCAGTTCTTC
CASMASGSHEQFF
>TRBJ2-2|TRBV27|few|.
TGTGCCAGCAGTTTCCCCGCTACCGGGGAGCTGTTTTTT
CASSFPATGELFF
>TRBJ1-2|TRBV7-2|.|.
TGTGCCAGCAGCTTAGCCACATCCTATGGCTACACCTTC
CASSLATSYGYTF
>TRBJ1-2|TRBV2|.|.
TGTGCCAGCAGTGAAGCGCAGGGGCTGGGCTATGGCTACACCTTC
CASSEAQGLGYGYTF
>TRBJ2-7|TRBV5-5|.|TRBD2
TGTGCCAGCAGGTTTGGGCTACTAGCGGACTACGAGCAGTACTTC
CASRFGLLADYEQYF
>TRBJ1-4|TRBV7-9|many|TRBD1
TGTGCCAGCAGCTTAAGGGGGACAGTTGAAAAACTGTTTTTT
CASSLRGTVEKLFF
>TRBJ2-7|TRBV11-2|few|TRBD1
TGTGCCAGCCTTAGGACAGGGGGGTACGAGCAGTACTTC
CASLRTGGYEQYF
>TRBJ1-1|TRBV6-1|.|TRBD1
TGTGCCAGCAGTGCGCTGACAGGGGCCTTAACTGAAGTTTTCTTT
CASSALTGALTEVFF
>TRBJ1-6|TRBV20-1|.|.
TGCAGTGCTAGTCCTTTGACCTCATCACCCCTCCACTTT
CSASPLTSSPLHF
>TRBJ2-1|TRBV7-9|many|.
TGTGCCAGCAGCTTAGTCCCCCAGGGCAATGAGCAGTTCTTC
CASSLVPQGNEQFF
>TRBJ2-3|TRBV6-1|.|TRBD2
TGTGCCATACTCCTAGCGGGAGCAGATACGCAGTATTTT
CAILLAGADTQYF
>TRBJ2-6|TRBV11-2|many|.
TGTGCCAGCAGCCCGATCTTTAGTAACTCTGGGGCCAACGTCCTGACTTTC
CASSPIFSNSGANVLTF
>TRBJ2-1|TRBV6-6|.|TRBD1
TGTGCCAGCAGTAGGACAGGGAACGTGGATTCTGAGCAGTTCTTC
CASSRTGNVDSEQFF
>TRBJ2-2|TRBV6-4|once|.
TGTGCCAGCAGTGACAACACCGGGGAGCTGTTTTTT
CASSDNTGELFF
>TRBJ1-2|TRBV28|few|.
TGTGCCAGCAGTCCTGGACGGCGGGGGCCTTATGGCTACACCTTC
CASSPGRRGPYGYTF
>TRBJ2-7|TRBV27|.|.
TGTGCCAGCAGTACACTCAGGGGTAAGGACTACGAGCAGTACTTC
CASSTLRGKDYEQYF
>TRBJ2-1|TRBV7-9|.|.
TGTGCCAGCAGCTCCCAGGGTGAGCAGTTCTTC
CASSSQGEQFF
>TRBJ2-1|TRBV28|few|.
TGTGCCAGCAGTTTATTAAGGAATGAGCAGTTCTTC
CASSLLRNEQFF
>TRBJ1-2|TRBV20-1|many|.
TGCAGTGCTAGAGATTCGGGTAACTATGGCTACACCTTC
CSARDSGNYGYTF
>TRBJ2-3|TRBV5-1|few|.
TGCGCCAGCAGCTTGGGATCCTCTAGCACAGATACGCAGTATTTT
CASSLGSSSTDTQYF
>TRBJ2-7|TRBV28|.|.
TGTGCCAGCAGTTATGGCCTCTACGAGCAGTACTTC
CASSYGLYEQYF
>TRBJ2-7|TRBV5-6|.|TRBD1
TGTGCCAGCAGCGTACTGGGTAGGGGACAGAACTACGAGCAGTACTTC
CASSVLGRGQNYEQYF
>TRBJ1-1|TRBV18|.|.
TGTGCCAGCTCACCACCGGGACGGAACACTGAAGCTTTCTTT
CASSPPGRNTEAFF
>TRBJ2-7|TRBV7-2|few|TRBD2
TGTGCCAGCAGCCAAGGCGGGAGGGCGTCCTACGAGCAGTACTTC
CASSQGGRASYEQYF
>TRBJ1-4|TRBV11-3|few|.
TGTGCCAGCAGTAGTGAAAAACTGTTTTTT
CASSSEKLFF
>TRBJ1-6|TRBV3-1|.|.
TGTGCCAGCAGCCAAGTGGGGAGGAACTCACCCCTCCACTTT
CASSQVGRNSPLHF
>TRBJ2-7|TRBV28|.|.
TGTGCCACCAGACCGGAGGGGGAGATCTACGAGCAGTACTTC
CATRPEGEIYEQYF
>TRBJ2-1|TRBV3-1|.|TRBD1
TGTGCCAGCAGCCCCCGGGACAGGTACAATGAGCAGTTCTTC
CASSPRDRYNEQFF
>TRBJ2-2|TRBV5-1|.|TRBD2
TGCGCCAGCTCCGAGGCGGGAGCTAACACCGGGGAGCTGTTTTTT
CASSEAGANTGELFF
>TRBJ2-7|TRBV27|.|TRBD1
TGTGCCAGCAGTTTATCAGGGGGCACCTACGAGCAGTACTTC
CASSLSGGTYEQYF
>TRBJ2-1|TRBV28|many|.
TGTGCCACTGGGTACGGCGGAAGACCCCTTGAGCAGTTCTTC
CATGYGGRPLEQFF
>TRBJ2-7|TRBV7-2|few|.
TGTGCCAGCAGCCTAATCCGGGACACCCACGAGCAGTACTTC
CASSLIRDTHEQYF
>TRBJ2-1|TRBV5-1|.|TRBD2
TGCGCCAGCAGCTCTAGACTAGCGGGCTCCTACAATGAGCAGTTCTTC
CASSSRLAGSYNEQFF
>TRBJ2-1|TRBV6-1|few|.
TGTGCCAGCAGTGACCCTCGAGAGGTATACCCTGGGACACAACTGCGGGAAGAGCAGTTCTTC
CASSDPREVYPGTQLREEQFF
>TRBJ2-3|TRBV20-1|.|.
TGCAGTGCTGTTAGATCGGATACGCAGTATTTT
CSAVRSDTQYF
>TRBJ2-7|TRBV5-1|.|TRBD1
TGCGCCAGCAGCCCCCAGGGGACAGGGGCCTACGAGCAGTACTTC
CASSPQGTGAYEQYF